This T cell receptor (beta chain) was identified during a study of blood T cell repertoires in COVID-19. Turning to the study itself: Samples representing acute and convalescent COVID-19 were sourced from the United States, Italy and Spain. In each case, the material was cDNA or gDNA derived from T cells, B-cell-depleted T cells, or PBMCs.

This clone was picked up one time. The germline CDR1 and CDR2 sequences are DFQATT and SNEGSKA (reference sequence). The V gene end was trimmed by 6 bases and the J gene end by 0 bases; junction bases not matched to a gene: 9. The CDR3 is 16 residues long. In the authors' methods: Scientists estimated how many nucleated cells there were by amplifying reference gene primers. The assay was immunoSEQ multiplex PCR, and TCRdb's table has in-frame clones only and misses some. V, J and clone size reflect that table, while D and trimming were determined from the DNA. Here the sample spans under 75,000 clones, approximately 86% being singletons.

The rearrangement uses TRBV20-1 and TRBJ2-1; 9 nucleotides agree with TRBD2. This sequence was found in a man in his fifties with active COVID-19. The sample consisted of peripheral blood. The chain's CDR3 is CSASRGGVSSYNEQFF. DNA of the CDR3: TGCAGTGCCAGTCGCGGGGGGGTGAGCTCCTACAATGAGCAGTTCTTC.